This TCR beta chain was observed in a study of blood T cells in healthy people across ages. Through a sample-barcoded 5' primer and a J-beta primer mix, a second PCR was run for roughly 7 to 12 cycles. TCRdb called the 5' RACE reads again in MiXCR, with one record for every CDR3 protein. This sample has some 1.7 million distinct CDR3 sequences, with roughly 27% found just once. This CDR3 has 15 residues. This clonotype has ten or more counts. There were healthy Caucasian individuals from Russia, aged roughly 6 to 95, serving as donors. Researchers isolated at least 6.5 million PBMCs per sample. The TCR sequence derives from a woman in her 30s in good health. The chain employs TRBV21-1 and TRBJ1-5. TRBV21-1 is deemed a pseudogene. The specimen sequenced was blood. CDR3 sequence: CASSKVGLRFQPQHF. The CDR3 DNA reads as TGTGCCAGCAGCAAAGTGGGACTCCGGTTCCAGCCCCAGCATTTT.